This entry features one T cell receptor beta chain sequence. As yet, its antigen is unknown. From germline, CDR1 is GTSNPN and CDR2 SVGIG (reference sequence). V was pared by 5 bases and J by 0 bases, with 16 bases between. The CDR3 runs to 15 residues. The record originates from a study of shared clonotypes between healthy human individuals. Turning to the study itself: Three plates each covered CD4 naive and memory; CD8 naive two, CD8 memory one. Study-level findings and limits: Rarefaction exposed incomplete sorted-subset sequencing despite large depth. What naive subsets generally showed was a larger estimated richness than memory subsets showed.

Measured with immunoSEQ multiplex PCR; TCRdb has only the in-frame clones, and not every one. The table has about 2.1 million clones, under 95% seen once. Naive CD8 cells lacked CD45RO, underwent positive selection for CCR7 and left out terminally differentiated effector memory CD45RA+ cells. Sequencing was carried out using naive CD8+ T cells from PBMCs. The source is a man between 18 and 29 years old in good health. Some clones in this sample may be carry-over from other donors' samples. V gene TRBV30 combines with J gene TRBJ1-1, with a tentative D call TRBD1 (6 bases). In nucleotides, the CDR3 is TGTGCCTGGTATGGGGGGGCAGTCATGAACACTGAAGCTTTCTTT. It codes for CAWYGGAVMNTEAFF.